This T cell receptor (beta chain) was documented in a study of sequential checkpoint blockade in melanoma. Study context: Arm A got nivolumab then ipilimumab; arm B the reverse, 1:1. About two dozen patients had tumor biopsies before treatment and at week 13. General study findings and limits: Patients with week-13 increases in T-cell fraction and clonality benefited about 30 times more often.

Germline CDR1 reads MNHGY; CDR2 reads SAAAGT. V gave up 10 bases and J gave up 1 base, with 16 bases separating them. The CDR3 has 14 amino acids. Specified treatment: randomized to nivolumab then ipilimumab (arm A) or the reverse (arm B). Only in-frame clones appear in the TCRdb table, and some are missing; sequencing was by immunoSEQ multiplex PCR. The table has roughly 36,000 clones, 32% seen once. Comment on this clone: Its target is unknown.

Source: tumor tissue (inferred from file names), taken from a patient given nivolumab and ipilimumab in sequence. The receptor was derived from a human donor with melanoma. The V call is TRBV6-8, the J call TRBJ1-1; no definite D call. The CDR3 nucleotides are TGTGCCATCAGCATACAGAATAAGAACACTGAAGCTTTCTTT. This codes for CAISIQNKNTEAFF.